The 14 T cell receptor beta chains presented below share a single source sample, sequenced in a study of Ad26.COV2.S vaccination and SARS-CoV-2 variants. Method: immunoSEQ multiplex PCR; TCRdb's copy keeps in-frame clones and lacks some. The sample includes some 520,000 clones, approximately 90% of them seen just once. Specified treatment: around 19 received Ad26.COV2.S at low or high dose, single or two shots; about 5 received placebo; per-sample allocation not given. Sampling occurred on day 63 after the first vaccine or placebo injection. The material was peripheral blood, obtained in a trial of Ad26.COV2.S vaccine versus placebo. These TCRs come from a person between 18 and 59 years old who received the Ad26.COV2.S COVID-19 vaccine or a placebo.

CDR3 nucleotide sequence: TGTGCCAGCAGCTCCGCCTCGCACTGGAGCTCCTACAATGAGCAGTTCTTC. Protein: CASSSASHWSSYNEQFF. The genes are TRBV7-8 and TRBJ2-1; D remains unclear. Per the germline V gene, CDR1 is SGHVS and CDR2 is FQNEAQ. Trimming took off 4 bases at V and 0 bases at J, with 16 bases between the two ends. CDR3 length equals 17 residues.

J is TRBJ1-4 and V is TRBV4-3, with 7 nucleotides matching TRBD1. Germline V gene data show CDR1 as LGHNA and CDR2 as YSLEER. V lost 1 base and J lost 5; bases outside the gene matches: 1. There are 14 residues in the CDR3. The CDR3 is CASSQGTGNEKLFF. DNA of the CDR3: TGCGCCAGCAGCCAAGGGACAGGCAATGAAAAACTGTTTTTT.

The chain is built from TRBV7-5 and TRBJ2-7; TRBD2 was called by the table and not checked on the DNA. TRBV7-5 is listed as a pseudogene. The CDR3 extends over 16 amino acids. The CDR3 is CARSLGWVDGGYEQYF. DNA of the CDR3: TGTGCCAGAAGCTTAGGGTGGGTTGACGGGGGTTACGAGCAGTACTTC.

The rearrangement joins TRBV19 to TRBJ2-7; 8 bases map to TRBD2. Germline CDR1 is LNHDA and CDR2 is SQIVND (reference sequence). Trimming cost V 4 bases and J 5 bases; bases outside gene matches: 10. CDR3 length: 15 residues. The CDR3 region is CASSTGPAGVDEQYF. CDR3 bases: TGTGCCAGTAGTACGGGGCCAGCGGGAGTAGACGAGCAGTACTTC.

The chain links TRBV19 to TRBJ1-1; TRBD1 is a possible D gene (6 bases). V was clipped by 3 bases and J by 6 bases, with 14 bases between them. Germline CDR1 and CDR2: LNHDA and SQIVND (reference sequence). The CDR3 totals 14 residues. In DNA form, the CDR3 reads TGTGCCAGTAGTATGCCCCAGGGGTTCGCTGAAGCTTTCTTT. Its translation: CASSMPQGFAEAFF.

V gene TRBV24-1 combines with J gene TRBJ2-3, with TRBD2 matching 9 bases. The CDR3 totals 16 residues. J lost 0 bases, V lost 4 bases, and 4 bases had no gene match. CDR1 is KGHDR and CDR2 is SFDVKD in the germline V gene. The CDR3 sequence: CATSDPGTSSTDTQYF. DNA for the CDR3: TGTGCCACCAGTGACCCCGGGACTAGCAGCACAGATACGCAGTATTTT.

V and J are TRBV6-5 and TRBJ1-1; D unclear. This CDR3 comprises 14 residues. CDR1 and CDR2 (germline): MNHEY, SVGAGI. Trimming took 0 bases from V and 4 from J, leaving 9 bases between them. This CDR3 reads CASSYSEEFTEAFF. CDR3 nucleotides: TGTGCCAGCAGTTACTCGGAAGAATTCACTGAAGCTTTCTTT.

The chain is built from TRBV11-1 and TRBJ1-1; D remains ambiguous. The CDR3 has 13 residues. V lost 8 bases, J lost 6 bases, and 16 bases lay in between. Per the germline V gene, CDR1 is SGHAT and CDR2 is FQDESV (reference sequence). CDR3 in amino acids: CASGRRGGAEAFF. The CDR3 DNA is TGTGCCAGCGGACGGCGCGGAGGAGCTGAAGCTTTCTTT. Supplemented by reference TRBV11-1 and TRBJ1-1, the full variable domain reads EAEVAQSPRYKITEKSQAVAFWCDPISGHATLYWYRQILGQGPELLVQFQDESVVDDSQLPKDRFSAERLKGVDSTLKIQPAELGDSAMYLCASGRRGGAEAFFGQGTRLTVV.

Written as DNA, the CDR3 is TGTGCCTGGTCACCGGTGGGAGAGACCCAGTACTTC. It translates to CAWSPVGETQYF. This chain uses TRBV30 with TRBJ2-5; D ambiguous. The V gene lost 5 bases and the J gene lost 4 bases, with 11 bases spanning the gap. The CDR3 is made up of 12 amino acids. In germline, CDR1 is GTSNPN, CDR2 SVGIG (reference sequence).

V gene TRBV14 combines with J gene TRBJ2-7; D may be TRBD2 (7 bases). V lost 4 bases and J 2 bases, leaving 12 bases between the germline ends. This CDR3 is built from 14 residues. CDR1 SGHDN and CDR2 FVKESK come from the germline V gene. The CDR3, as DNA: TGTGCCAGCAGCCCGAGGGGGGGCCCCTACGAGCAGTACTTC. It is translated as CASSPRGGPYEQYF.

CDR3 in amino acids: CSALVGGMSTGELFF. The CDR3 DNA sequence: TGCAGCGCACTGGTCGGGGGCATGAGCACCGGGGAGCTGTTTTTT. The chain recombines TRBV29-1 with TRBJ2-2, with D possibly called TRBD1 or TRBD2 (6 bases each). The CDR3 runs to 15 residues. Trimming shortened V by 7 bases and J by 4 bases, and 19 bases separated the two germline ends. The germline gives CDR1 SQVTM, CDR2 ANQGSEA.

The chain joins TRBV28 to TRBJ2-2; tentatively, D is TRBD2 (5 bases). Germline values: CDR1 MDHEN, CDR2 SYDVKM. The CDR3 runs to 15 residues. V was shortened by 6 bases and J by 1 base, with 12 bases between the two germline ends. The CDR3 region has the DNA TGTGCCAGCAGCTTCGCGAGCGGGAACACCGGGGAGCTGTTTTTT. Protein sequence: CASSFASGNTGELFF.

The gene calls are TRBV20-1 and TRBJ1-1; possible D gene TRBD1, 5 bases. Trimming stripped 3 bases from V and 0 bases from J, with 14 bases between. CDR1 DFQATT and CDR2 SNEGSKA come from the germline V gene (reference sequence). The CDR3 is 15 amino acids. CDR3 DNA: TGCAGTGCTAGTTTGCAGGGATTTATGAACACTGAAGCTTTCTTT. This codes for CSASLQGFMNTEAFF.

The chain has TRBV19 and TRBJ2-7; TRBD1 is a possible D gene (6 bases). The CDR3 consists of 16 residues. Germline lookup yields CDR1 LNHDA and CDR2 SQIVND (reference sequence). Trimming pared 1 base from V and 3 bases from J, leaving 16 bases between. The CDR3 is CASSIVGGRIYYEQYF. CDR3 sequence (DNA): TGTGCCAGTAGTATAGTAGGGGGACGGATTTACTACGAGCAGTACTTC.